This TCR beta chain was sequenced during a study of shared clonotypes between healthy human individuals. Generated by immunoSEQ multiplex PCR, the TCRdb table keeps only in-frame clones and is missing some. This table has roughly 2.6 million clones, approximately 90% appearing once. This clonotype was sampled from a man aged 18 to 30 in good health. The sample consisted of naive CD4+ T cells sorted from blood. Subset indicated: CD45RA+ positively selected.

The CDR3 reads CASSYSTGPTYGYTF. Here the CDR3 DNA reads TGTGCCAGCAGTTACTCGACAGGGCCGACTTATGGCTACACCTTC. This sequence joins TRBV6-6 and TRBJ1-2, with 7 bases that match TRBD1. This CDR3 region has 15 residues. J was trimmed by 5 bases and V by 0 bases; bases with no gene match: 6. From germline, CDR1 is MNHNY and CDR2 SVGAGI (reference sequence).